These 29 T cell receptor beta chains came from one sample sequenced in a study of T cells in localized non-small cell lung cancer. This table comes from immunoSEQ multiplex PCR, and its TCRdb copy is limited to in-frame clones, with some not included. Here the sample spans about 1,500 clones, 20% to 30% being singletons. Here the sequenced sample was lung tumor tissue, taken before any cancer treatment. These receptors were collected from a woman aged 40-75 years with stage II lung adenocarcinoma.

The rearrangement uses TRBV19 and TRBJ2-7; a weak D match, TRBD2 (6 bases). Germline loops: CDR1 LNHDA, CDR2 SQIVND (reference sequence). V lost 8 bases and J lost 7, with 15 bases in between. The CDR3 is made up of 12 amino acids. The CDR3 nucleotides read TGTGCCAGTGGATTCATCGGGAGTGAGCAGTACTTC. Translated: CASGFIGSEQYF.

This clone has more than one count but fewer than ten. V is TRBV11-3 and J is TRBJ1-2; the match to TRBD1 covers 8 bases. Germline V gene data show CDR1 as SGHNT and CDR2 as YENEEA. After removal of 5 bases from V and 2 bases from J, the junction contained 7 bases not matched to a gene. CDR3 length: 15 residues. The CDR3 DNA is TGTGCCAGCAGCCCATCAGGGGGCGACAACTATGGCTACACCTTC. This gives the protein CASSPSGGDNYGYTF.

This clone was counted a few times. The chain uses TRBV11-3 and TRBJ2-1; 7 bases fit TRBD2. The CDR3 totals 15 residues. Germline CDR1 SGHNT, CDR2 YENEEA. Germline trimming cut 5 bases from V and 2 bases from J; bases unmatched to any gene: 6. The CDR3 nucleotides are TGTGCCAGCAGCCCCCCTGCGGGAGCCTACAATGAGCAGTTCTTC. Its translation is CASSPPAGAYNEQFF.

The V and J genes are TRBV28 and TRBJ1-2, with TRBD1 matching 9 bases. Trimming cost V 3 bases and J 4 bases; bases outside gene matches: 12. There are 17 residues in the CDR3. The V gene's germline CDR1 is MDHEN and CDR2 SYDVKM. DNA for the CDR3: TGTGCCAGCAGTTTCGCCGGACAGGGGCGCGGGAGCTATGGCTACACCTTC. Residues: CASSFAGQGRGSYGYTF.

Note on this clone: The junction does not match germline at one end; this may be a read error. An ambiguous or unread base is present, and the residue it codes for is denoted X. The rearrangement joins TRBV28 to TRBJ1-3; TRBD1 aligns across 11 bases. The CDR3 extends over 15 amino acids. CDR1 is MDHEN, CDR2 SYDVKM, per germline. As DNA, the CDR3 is TGTGYCAGCAGCCTGGGACAGGGGGCTGGAAACACCATATATTTT. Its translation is CXSSLGQGAGNTIYF.

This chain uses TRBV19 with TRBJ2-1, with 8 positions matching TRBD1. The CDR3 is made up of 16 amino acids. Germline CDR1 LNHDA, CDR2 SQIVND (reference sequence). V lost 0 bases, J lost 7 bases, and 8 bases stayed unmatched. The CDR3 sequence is CASSIDLGQVLNEQFF. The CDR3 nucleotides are TGTGCCAGTAGTATAGATCTGGGACAGGTCCTTAATGAGCAGTTCTTC.

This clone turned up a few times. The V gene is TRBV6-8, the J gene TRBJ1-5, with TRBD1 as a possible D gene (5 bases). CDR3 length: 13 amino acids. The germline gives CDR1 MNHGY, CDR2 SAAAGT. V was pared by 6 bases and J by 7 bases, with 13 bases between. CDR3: CASRSGWGQPQHF. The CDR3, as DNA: TGTGCCAGCAGGTCAGGGTGGGGGCAGCCCCAGCATTTT.

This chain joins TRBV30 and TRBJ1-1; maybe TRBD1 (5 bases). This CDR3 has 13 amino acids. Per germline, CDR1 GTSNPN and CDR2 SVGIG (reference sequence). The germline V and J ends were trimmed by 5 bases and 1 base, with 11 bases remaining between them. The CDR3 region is CAWDMGQNTEAFF. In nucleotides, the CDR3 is TGTGCCTGGGATATGGGGCAGAACACTGAAGCTTTCTTT.

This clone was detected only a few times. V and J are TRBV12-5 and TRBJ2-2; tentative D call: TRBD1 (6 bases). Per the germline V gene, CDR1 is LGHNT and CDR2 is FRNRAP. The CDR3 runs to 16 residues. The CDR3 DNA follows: TGTGCCAGCACCAGGGGCCCGGGACCGAACACCGGGGAGCTGTTTTTT. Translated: CASTRGPGPNTGELFF.

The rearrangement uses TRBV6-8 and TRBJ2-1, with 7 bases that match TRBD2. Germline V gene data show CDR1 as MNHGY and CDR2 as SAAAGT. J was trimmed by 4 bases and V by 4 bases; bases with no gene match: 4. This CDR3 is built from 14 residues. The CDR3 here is CASSFSGSYNEQFF. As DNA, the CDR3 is TGTGCCAGCAGTTTTAGCGGGTCTTACAATGAGCAGTTCTTC.

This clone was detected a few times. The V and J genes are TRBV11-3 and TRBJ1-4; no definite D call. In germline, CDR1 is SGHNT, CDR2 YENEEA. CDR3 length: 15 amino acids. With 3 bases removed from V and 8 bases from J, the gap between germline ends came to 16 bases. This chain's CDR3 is CASSLSGVSQEKLFF. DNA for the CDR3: TGTGCCAGCAGCTTGAGCGGGGTAAGCCAGGAAAAACTGTTTTTT. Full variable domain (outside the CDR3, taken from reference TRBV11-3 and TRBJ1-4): EAGVVQSPRYKIIEKKQPVAFWCNPISGHNTLYWYLQNLGQGPELLIRYENEEAVDDSQLPKDRFSAERLKGVDSTLKIQPAELGDSAVYLCASSLSGVSQEKLFFGSGTQLSVL.

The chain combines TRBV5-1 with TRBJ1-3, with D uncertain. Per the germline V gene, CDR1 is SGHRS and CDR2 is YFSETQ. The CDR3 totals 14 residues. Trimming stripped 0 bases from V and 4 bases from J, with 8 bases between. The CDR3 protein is CASSLVAGGNTIYF. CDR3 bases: TGCGCCAGCAGCTTGGTGGCAGGCGGAAACACCATATATTTT.

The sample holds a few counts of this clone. Here the CDR3 DNA reads TGTGCCAGCAGCTTAGGACTAGCGGGGGCCGGGAACACCGGGGAGCTGTTTTTT. It encodes CASSLGLAGAGNTGELFF. The chain uses TRBV11-3 and TRBJ2-2; 12 positions match TRBD2. Per the germline V gene, CDR1 is SGHNT and CDR2 is YENEEA. Trimming cost V 1 base and J 1 base; bases outside gene matches: 4. The CDR3 consists of 18 residues.

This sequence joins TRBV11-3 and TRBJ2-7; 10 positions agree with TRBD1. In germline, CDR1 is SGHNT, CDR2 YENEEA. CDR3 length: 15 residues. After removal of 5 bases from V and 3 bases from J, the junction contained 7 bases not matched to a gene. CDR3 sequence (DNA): TGTGCCAGCAGCAGTGACAGGGGGCGCGTCTACGAGCAGTACTTC. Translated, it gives CASSSDRGRVYEQYF.

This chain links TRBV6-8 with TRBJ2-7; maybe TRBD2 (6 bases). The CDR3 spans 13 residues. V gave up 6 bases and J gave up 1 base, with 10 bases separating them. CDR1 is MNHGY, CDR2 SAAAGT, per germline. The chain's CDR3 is CASSTLASYEQYF. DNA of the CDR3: TGTGCCAGCAGCACCCTAGCGTCCTACGAGCAGTACTTC.

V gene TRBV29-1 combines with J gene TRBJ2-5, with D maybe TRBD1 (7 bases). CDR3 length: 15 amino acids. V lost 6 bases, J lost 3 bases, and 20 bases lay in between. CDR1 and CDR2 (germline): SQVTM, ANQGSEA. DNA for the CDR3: TGCAGCGTCCCCAGGGCAGGAGGGGGCAAAGAGACCCAGTACTTC. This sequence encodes CSVPRAGGGKETQYF.

CDR3 sequence reads: CASSYFTWTSGGLYNEQFF. For the CDR3, the DNA is TGTGCCAGCAGCTATTTCACCTGGACTAGCGGGGGCCTATACAATGAGCAGTTCTTC. The J gene is TRBJ2-1, the V gene TRBV6-8, with 13 bases identical to TRBD2. The junction had 15 bases not matched to a gene; V was cut back by 6 bases and J by 4 bases. CDR1 MNHGY and CDR2 SAAAGT come from the germline V gene. The length of the CDR3 is 19 residues.

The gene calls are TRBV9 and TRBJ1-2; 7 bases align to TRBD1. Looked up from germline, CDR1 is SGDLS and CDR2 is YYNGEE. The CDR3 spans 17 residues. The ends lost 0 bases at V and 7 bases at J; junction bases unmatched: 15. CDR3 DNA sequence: TGTGCCAGCAGCGTAGCTGTATTCCAGGGGGAGTTGGTTGGCTACACCTTC. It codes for CASSVAVFQGELVGYTF.

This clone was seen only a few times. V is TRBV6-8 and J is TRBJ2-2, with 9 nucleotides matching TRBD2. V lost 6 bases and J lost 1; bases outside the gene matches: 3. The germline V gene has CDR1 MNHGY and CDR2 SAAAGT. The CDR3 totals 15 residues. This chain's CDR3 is CASSLSGGNTGELFF. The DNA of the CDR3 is TGTGCCAGCAGCCTTAGCGGGGGGAACACCGGGGAGCTGTTTTTT.

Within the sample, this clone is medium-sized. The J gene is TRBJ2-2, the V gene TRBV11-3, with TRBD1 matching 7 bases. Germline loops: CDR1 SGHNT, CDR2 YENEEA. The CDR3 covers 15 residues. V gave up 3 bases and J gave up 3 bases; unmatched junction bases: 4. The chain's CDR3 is CASSLVQGDTGELFF. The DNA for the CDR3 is TGTGCCAGCAGCTTGGTTCAGGGGGACACCGGGGAGCTGTTTTTT.

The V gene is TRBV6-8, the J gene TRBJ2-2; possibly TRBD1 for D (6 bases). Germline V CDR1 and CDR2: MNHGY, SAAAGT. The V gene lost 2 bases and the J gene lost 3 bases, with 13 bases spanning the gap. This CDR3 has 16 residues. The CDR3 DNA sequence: TGTGCCAGCAGTTACGCAGGGGTGTCGGACACCGGGGAGCTGTTTTTT. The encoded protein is CASSYAGVSDTGELFF.

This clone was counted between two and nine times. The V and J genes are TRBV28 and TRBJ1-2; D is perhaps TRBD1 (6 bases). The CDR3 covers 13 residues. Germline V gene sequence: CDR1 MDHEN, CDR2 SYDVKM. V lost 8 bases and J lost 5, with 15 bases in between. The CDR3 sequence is CASGGQDGYGYTF. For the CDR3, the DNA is TGTGCCAGCGGGGGGCAGGATGGGTATGGCTACACCTTC.

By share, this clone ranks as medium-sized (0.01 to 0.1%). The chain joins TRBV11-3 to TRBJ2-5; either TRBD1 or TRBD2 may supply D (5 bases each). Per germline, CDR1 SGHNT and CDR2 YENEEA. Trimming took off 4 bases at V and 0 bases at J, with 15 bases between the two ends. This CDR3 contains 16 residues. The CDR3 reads CASSSRGDQYQETQYF. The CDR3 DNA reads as TGTGCCAGCAGCTCCCGGGGCGACCAGTACCAAGAGACCCAGTACTTC. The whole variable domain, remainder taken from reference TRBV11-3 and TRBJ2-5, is EAGVVQSPRYKIIEKKQPVAFWCNPISGHNTLYWYLQNLGQGPELLIRYENEEAVDDSQLPKDRFSAERLKGVDSTLKIQPAELGDSAVYLCASSSRGDQYQETQYFGPGTRLLVL.

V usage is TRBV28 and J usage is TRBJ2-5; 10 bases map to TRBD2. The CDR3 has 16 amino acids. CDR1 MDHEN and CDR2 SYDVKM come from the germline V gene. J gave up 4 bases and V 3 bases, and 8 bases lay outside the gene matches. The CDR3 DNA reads TGTGCCAGCAGTTTTGGAAGCGGGGGGGCTGGAGAGACCCAGTACTTC. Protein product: CASSFGSGGAGETQYF. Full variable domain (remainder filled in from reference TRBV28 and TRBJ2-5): DVKVTQSSRYLVKRTGEKVFLECVQDMDHENMFWYRQDPGLGLRLIYFSYDVKMKEKGDIPEGYSVSREKKERFSLILESASTNQTSMYLCASSFGSGGAGETQYFGPGTRLLVL.

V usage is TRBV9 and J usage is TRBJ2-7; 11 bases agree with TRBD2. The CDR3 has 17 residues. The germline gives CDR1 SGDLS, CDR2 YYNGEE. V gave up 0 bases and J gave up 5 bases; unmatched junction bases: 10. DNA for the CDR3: TGTGCCAGCAGCGTAGCTTTAGGACTAGCGGGTCCTCACGAGCAGTACTTC. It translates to CASSVALGLAGPHEQYF.

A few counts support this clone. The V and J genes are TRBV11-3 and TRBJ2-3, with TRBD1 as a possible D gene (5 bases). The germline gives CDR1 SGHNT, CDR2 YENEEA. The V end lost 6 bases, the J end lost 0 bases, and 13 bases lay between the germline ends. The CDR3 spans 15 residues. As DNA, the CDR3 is TGTGCCAGCAGGACCGGCAGGGCTAGCACAGATACGCAGTATTTT. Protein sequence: CASRTGRASTDTQYF.

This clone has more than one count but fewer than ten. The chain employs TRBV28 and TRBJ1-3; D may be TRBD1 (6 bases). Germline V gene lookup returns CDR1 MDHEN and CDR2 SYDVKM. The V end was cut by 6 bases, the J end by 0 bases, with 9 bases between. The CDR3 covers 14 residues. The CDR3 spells CASRQGVSGNTIYF. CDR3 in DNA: TGTGCCAGCAGACAGGGAGTCTCTGGAAACACCATATATTTT.

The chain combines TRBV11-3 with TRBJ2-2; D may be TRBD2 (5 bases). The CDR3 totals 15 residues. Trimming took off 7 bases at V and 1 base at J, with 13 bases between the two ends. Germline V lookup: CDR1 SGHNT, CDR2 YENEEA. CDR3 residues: CASTTVRGNTGELFF. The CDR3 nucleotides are TGTGCCAGCACCACGGTTCGGGGGAACACCGGGGAGCTGTTTTTT.

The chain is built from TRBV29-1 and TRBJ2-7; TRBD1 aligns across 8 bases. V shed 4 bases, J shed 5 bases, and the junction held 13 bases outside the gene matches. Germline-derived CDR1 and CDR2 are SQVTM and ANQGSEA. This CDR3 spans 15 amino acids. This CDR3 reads CSVVPVGRGLDEQYF. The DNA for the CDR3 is TGCAGCGTTGTTCCGGTAGGCAGGGGGCTCGACGAGCAGTACTTC.